This entry describes one T cell receptor beta chain. Its antigen specificity is not known. No base qualities exist here, and no much larger clone lies one base off it. This record belongs to a study of PD-L1 blockade in urothelial cancer (dated by TCRdb to about 2017). For context, the study as a whole: Every patient began therapy around 2014 and was given atezolizumab 1,200 mg intravenously every 3 weeks. About 90% of the 29 patients were identified as males with urothelial cancer of bladder origin, and a prior smoking history was reported by 18 of 29 patients. An ECOG performance status of 0 or 1 was recorded for the patients, and 0 to 3 prior chemotherapy regimens had been received by the patients. Blood samples were analyzed 3 weeks after the start of treatment (second dose) and 6 weeks after the start of treatment. Blood samples yielded a median of roughly 150,000 T cells and more than 80,000 unique TCRs, with median clonality 0.080. The study was an exploratory multi-omic analysis of somatic, immune and clinical correlates of response to PD-L1 blockade with atezolizumab in urothelial cancer. Pretreatment tumor samples, along with matched peripheral blood collected serially before and after atezolizumab treatment, underwent TCR sequencing. Progression-free survival longer than 6 months counted as durable clinical benefit, and TCR features were additionally tested against both progression-free and overall survival. In the same patients who had TCR sequencing, pretreatment tumors also underwent whole exome sequencing and RNA sequencing. Durable clinical benefit was achieved by nine patients and was not achieved by 20 patients. Pretreatment blood TCR-seq was available for about 27 patients, at least one posttreatment blood collection was obtained for 24 patients, and tumor TCR-seq was available for 24 patients. The research as a whole found: Patients with durable benefit showed greater expansion of tumor-associated TCR clones in peripheral blood 3 weeks after starting treatment (n = 22, p = 0.022). A pretreatment peripheral blood TCR clonality below the median was linked to improved progression-free and overall survival. Because the sample size was small (n ≈ 30) and many exploratory analyses were performed, the results are intended to be hypothesis-generating.

Reading the germline V gene (reference sequence) gives CDR1 MNHEY and CDR2 SMNVEV. Deletion took 6 bases off V and 1 base off J, with a span of 8 bases between the germline ends. The CDR3 runs 13 amino acids, cysteine and phenylalanine included. Only the CDR3 DNA is retained, 39 bases long and in frame from the first base. To estimate absolute template abundance from read counts, synthetic TCR analog templates were spiked into each PCR. Using the immunoSEQ assay, TCRbeta CDR3 regions were amplified from genomic DNA with bias-controlled V and J gene primers. Rearranged TCRbeta segments were sequenced at approximately 20X coverage. Under the source paper's analysis protocol: Clustering was used to correct sequencing errors, and CDR3s were annotated against IMGT so that V, D and J genes could be assigned. Only productive TCRbeta rearrangements were used in downstream analyses, excluding out-of-frame or stop-codon sequences. Clonality was calculated as one minus the Shannon entropy normalized by the log of the number of unique productive sequences. Clones differing between time points or between blood and tumor were identified by Fisher's exact test with Benjamini-Hochberg correction at adjusted p below 0.01. The clones in this table, taken by TCRdb from immuneACCESS, are in-frame only. Not every clone is retained; where verified, under half of the shortfall comes from an unresolved V gene, and the cause of the rest is unknown. V and J calls plus clone size are reproduced from that table; the DNA served to infer D and trimming. The sample has about 95,000 clones on record, roughly 87% of them singletons. The leading ten clones occupy more than 1.5% of the sample.

In the paper's terms, the time point label means: pretreatment peripheral blood. A cohort of more than 25 patients with locally advanced or metastatic urothelial carcinoma, treated at Memorial Sloan Kettering on a trial protocol, was included. Peripheral blood mononuclear cells were collected pretreatment and during treatment, at between 1 and 8 total time points per patient. The Qiagen DNeasy Blood extraction kit was used to purify genomic DNA from total PBMCs and tumor samples. PBMCs were collected pretreatment and during treatment, and were isolated and stored as previously described. The specimen was PBMCs, collected around atezolizumab (anti-PD-L1) treatment. The source of this sequence is a man in his fifties or sixties with urothelial cancer. The rearranged segments are TRBV27 and TRBJ2-3; the D segment cannot be called with confidence. The nucleotide sequence reads TGTGCCAGCAGCCCTTCGGGCACAGATACGCAGTATTTT. This codes for CASSPSGTDTQYF.